This entry lists 21 T cell receptor beta chains sequenced from one sample in a study of T cells in Graves' hyperthyroidism and ophthalmopathy. RNA transcripts yielded amplified TCR beta CDR3 regions. The study used the HTBI primer set for a first-round RT-PCR of the TCR CDR3. TCRdb reprocessed the multiplex PCR reads via MiXCR and lists one record per CDR3 protein. The repertoire holds about 500,000 distinct CDR3 sequences, around 15% seen once, with approximately 30% in the top ten. The sample was blood. The receptors derive from a woman younger than 45 with Graves' ophthalmopathy.

V usage is TRBV7-9 and J usage is TRBJ2-7; D remains unclear. The V and J ends lost 5 bases and 6 bases respectively, with 14 bases between them. The CDR3 runs 13 residues. CDR1 SEHNR and CDR2 FQNEAQ come from the germline V gene (reference sequence). The CDR3 nucleotides are TGTGCCAGCAGCATGTACCCTAGTCTCGAGCAGTACTTC. Translation gives CASSMYPSLEQYF.

This clonotype was detected a few times. V and J are TRBV30 and TRBJ2-7, with 8 positions matching TRBD1. The length of the CDR3 is 15 residues. Germline loops: CDR1 GTSNPN, CDR2 SVGIG (reference sequence). V lost 6 bases to trimming and J lost 2 bases; unmatched junction nucleotides: 12. The CDR3 loop reads CACTAGQGWTYEQYF. The CDR3, as DNA: TGTGCCTGCACGGCAGGACAGGGCTGGACCTACGAGCAGTACTTC.

This clonotype appeared many times. CDR3 sequence reads: CASSRGTGNYGYTF. The CDR3 bases are TGTGCCAGCAGCCGCGGGACAGGGAACTATGGCTACACCTTC. This chain joins TRBV11-2 and TRBJ1-2, with TRBD1 identical over 9 bases. V shed 5 bases, J shed 2 bases, and the junction held 3 bases outside the gene matches. The CDR3 has 14 residues. CDR1 is SGHAT, CDR2 FQNNGV, per germline.

This clonotype was counted a few times. This chain joins TRBV29-1 and TRBJ1-2, with D uncertain. V was clipped by 3 bases and J by 4 bases, with 18 bases between them. The CDR3 length is 15 residues. CDR1 SQVTM and CDR2 ANQGSEA come from the germline V gene. The CDR3 nucleotides read TGCAGCGTTGATGAACGGGTAGTGGGTGGCTATGGCTACACCTTC. Its translation: CSVDERVVGGYGYTF.

This clonotype was seen many times. V and J are TRBV10-3 and TRBJ1-1; possibly TRBD1 for D (5 bases). From germline, CDR1 is ENHRY and CDR2 SYGVKD. CDR3 length: 15 residues. V gave up 4 bases and J gave up 1 base, with 13 bases separating them. CDR3 in DNA: TGTGCCATCAGTGGGGGGTCTAGCCGGAACACTGAAGCTTTCTTT. It translates to CAISGGSSRNTEAFF.

This clonotype has a count of ten or more. This chain connects TRBV7-2 to TRBJ2-6, with 12 bases matching TRBD2. The junction had 9 bases not matched to a gene; V was cut back by 0 bases and J by 0 bases. The length of the CDR3 is 21 residues. Germline values: CDR1 SGHTA, CDR2 FQGNSA. The CDR3 region is CASSLAPAGLAGYSGANVLTF. As DNA, the CDR3 is TGTGCCAGCAGCTTAGCGCCCGCCGGACTAGCGGGGTACTCTGGGGCCAACGTCCTGACTTTC.

To note about this clonotype: This may be a read error, as it is one base from a much larger clone. This rearrangement joins TRBV28 to TRBJ1-1; D not resolved. Germline V lookup: CDR1 MDHEN, CDR2 SYDVKM. The CDR3 runs 15 residues. DNA of the CDR3: TGTGCCAGCAGTGAAAGATTAGCCATGAACACTGAAGCTCTCTTT. It is translated as CASSERLAMNTEALF.

This clonotype was seen more than once but under ten times. V gene TRBV5-1 combines with J gene TRBJ2-2, with 14 bases fitting TRBD2. J lost 1 base, V lost 2 bases, and 4 bases had no gene match. CDR1 SGHRS and CDR2 YFSETQ come from the germline V gene. This CDR3 spans 18 amino acids. The CDR3 protein is CASSFGLAGGRNTGELFF. In DNA form, the CDR3 reads TGCGCCAGCAGCTTCGGACTAGCGGGAGGTCGGAACACCGGGGAGCTGTTTTTT.

Comments on this clonotype: Mismatch with germline at one junction end may stem from a read error. J is TRBJ2-7 and V is TRBV6-2 or TRBV6-3; 11 bases are shared with TRBD1. The CDR3 covers 15 residues. The V gene's germline CDR1 is MNHEY and CDR2 SVGEGT. The DNA for the CDR3 is TGTGGCAGCAGTGCTATCGGACAGGGGGCGCAAGAGCAGTACTTC. It encodes CGSSAIGQGAQEQYF.

V and J are TRBV4-1 and TRBJ2-3, with unresolved D. V dropped 0 bases and J dropped 6 bases, with 16 bases sitting between them. Looked up from germline, CDR1 is MGHRA and CDR2 is YSYEKL. This CDR3 spans 16 amino acids. Here the CDR3 reads CASSQEPPSSGDTQYF. The CDR3 bases are TGCGCCAGCAGCCAAGAACCGCCATCTTCAGGCGATACGCAGTATTTT.

CDR3 nucleotides: TGTGCCAGCAGTTTGGGACGGTTCTATGGCTACACCTTC. It specifies CASSLGRFYGYTF. The chain couples TRBV28 to TRBJ1-2, with D perhaps matching TRBD1 (5 bases). Trimming pared 3 bases from V and 4 bases from J, leaving 9 bases between. The CDR3 covers 13 residues. Germline V lookup: CDR1 MDHEN, CDR2 SYDVKM.

The rearrangement uses TRBV3-1 and TRBJ1-3, with a tentative D call TRBD1 (5 bases). V lost 1 base and J lost 3, with 10 bases in between. There are 15 residues in the CDR3. Per germline, CDR1 LGHDT and CDR2 YNNKEL (reference sequence). The CDR3 is CASSQVRQLGNTIYF. The CDR3 DNA reads as TGTGCCAGCAGCCAAGTGAGACAGCTTGGAAACACCATATATTTT.

This clonotype was counted ten times or more. The V and J genes are TRBV20-1 and TRBJ2-7; D is ambiguous. Trimming left V 1 base short and J 0 bases short, with 7 bases between. Germline loops: CDR1 DFQATT, CDR2 SNEGSKA (reference sequence). This CDR3 has 13 residues. The CDR3 protein is CSARAESSYEQYF. The CDR3 DNA follows: TGCAGTGCTAGAGCAGAGAGCTCCTACGAGCAGTACTTC.

This rearrangement joins TRBV28 to TRBJ2-1, with TRBD1 matching over 12 bases. This CDR3 is 13 amino acids long. The germline V gene encodes CDR1 MDHEN and CDR2 SYDVKM. V lost 4 bases and J lost 14; bases outside the gene matches: 6. This CDR3 is CASSSGQGAFKFF. The CDR3 region has the DNA TGTGCCAGCAGTTCGGGACAGGGGGCGTTTAAGTTCTTC. Together with reference TRBV28 and TRBJ2-1, the CDR3 gives the full variable domain: DVKVTQSSRYLVKRTGEKVFLECVQDMDHENMFWYRQDPGLGLRLIYFSYDVKMKEKGDIPEGYSVSREKKERFSLILESASTNQTSMYLCASSSGQGAFKFFGPGTRLTVL.

V usage is TRBV6-1 and J usage is TRBJ2-7; the D gene could be TRBD1 or TRBD2 (5 bases each). The V gene's germline CDR1 is MNHNS and CDR2 SASEGT. Trimming pared 5 bases from V and 3 bases from J, leaving 17 bases between. There are 15 residues in the CDR3. CDR3: CASSSFRGAFYEQYF. CDR3 coding DNA: TGTGCCAGCAGTTCCTTTAGGGGAGCATTCTACGAGCAGTACTTC.

There are many counts of this clonotype. V is TRBV28 and J is TRBJ1-5, with 7 bases identical to TRBD1. CDR3 length: 15 residues. Germline V gene data show CDR1 as MDHEN and CDR2 as SYDVKM. J lost 4 bases, V lost 3 bases, and 6 bases had no gene match. The CDR3 loop is CASSFSGQRNQPQHF. As DNA, the CDR3 is TGTGCCAGCAGTTTCTCGGGACAGCGTAATCAGCCCCAGCATTTT.

The CDR3 nucleotides read TGTGCCAGCAGCCTCCCCCCGGGACAGAACACCGGGGAGCTGTTTTTT. Translation gives CASSLPPGQNTGELFF. V gene TRBV7-9 combines with J gene TRBJ2-2, with D possibly TRBD1 on 6 matching bases. CDR1 and CDR2 from the germline V gene are SEHNR and FQNEAQ (reference sequence). V was pared by 5 bases and J by 1 base, with 14 bases between. CDR3 length: 16 amino acids.

As to this clonotype: This may stem from a read error, because a much larger clone lies one nucleotide away. The rearrangement uses TRBV28 and TRBJ2-7, with D perhaps matching TRBD1 or TRBD2 (5 bases each). This CDR3 contains 14 residues. V was pared by 3 bases and J by 0 bases, with 9 bases between. Germline V gene sequence: CDR1 MDHEN, CDR2 SYDVKM. The CDR3 region is CASSFPGTSYEQYV. The DNA of the CDR3 is TGTGCCAGCAGTTTCCCCGGGACCTCCTACGAGCAGTACGTC.

The sample holds many counts of this clonotype. The chain is built from TRBV7-4 and TRBJ1-1, with a weak D call TRBD1 (5 bases). The germline V and J ends were trimmed by 6 bases and 4 bases, with 12 bases remaining between them. CDR1 SGHVT and CDR2 SQSDAQ come from the germline V gene. This CDR3 has 13 residues. The CDR3 region is CASSRPGGTEAFF. The CDR3 DNA reads TGTGCCAGCAGTCGACCTGGGGGCACTGAAGCTTTCTTT.

Ten or more counts support this clonotype. The chain links TRBV19 to TRBJ2-1; the D gene is possibly TRBD1 (5 bases). Between the trimmed V and J ends, which lost 1 base and 8 bases, there was a span of 18 bases. The CDR3 is 16 residues long. Germline-derived CDR1 and CDR2 are LNHDA and SQIVND (reference sequence). The CDR3 sequence: CASSIVDSSPLDEQFF. DNA for the CDR3: TGTGCCAGTAGTATAGTAGACAGTTCCCCTCTCGATGAGCAGTTCTTC.

This clonotype occurred a few times. CDR3: CSVEGHQETQYF. DNA of the CDR3: TGCAGCGTTGAAGGCCACCAAGAGACCCAGTACTTC. The chain uses TRBV29-1 and TRBJ2-5; D not certain. V was shortened by 1 base and J by 0 bases, with 3 bases between the two germline ends. The CDR3 loop spans 12 amino acids. Germline V gene sequence: CDR1 SQVTM, CDR2 ANQGSEA.